This record covers a single T cell receptor beta chain. The target antigen is unknown. As the sequencing template, cDNA was produced by extracting RNA and reverse transcribing it. TCRdb's table, derived via immunoSEQ multiplex PCR, lists solely in-frame clones and lacks some. The table shows 30,000 to 35,000 clones, with 55% occurring only once. This entry comes from a study of CD8+ T cells in alopecia areata. Researchers picked out CD4+ and CD8+ T cells from PBMCs by sorting. Regarding the study as a whole: Researchers report lesional scalp, most notably alopecia totalis/universalis, outstripped normal scalp in clonality.

Per the germline V gene, CDR1 is SGHDT and CDR2 is YYEEEE. The CDR3 is 13 amino acids. Trimming took 4 bases from V and 6 from J, leaving 11 bases between them. The material sequenced was NKG2D-high CD8+ T cells sorted from blood. The sequence derives from a human donor with alopecia areata. The chain couples TRBV5-6 to TRBJ2-4; possible D gene TRBD1, 5 bases. CDR3 nucleotide sequence: TGTGCCAGCAGCCCTTCAGGGCCAAACATTCAGTACTTC. Translation gives CASSPSGPNIQYF.